This T cell receptor beta chain was retrieved from a study of shared clonotypes between healthy human individuals. The wider study: The people who gave samples were a couple of women and three men aged 18 to 49. General observations from the study: Non-shared clonotypes had lower generation probabilities than clonotypes shared by all four sorted-subset donors.

Clones were sequenced by immunoSEQ multiplex PCR, and TCRdb holds only the in-frame ones, with some missing. The sample includes hundreds of thousands of clones, around 95% seen only once; the top ten take over 0.095%. In regard to this clone: No antigen is known for it.

The naive CD8 subset, CD45RO-negative cells positively selected for CCR7, excluded terminally differentiated effector memory CD45RA+ cells. CDR1 SQVTM and CDR2 ANQGSEA come from the germline V gene. The V end was cut by 2 bases, the J end by 2 bases, with 12 bases between. The CDR3 runs 14 residues. Sequencing was carried out using naive CD8+ T cells sorted from blood. The rearrangement joins TRBV29-1 to TRBJ1-2; TRBD1 is a possible D gene (5 bases). This clonotype was obtained from a woman aged 25 to 39 in good health. In DNA form, the CDR3 reads TGCAGCGTTGAATTGCACAGGCCAAACTATGGCTACACCTTC. It translates to CSVELHRPNYGYTF.